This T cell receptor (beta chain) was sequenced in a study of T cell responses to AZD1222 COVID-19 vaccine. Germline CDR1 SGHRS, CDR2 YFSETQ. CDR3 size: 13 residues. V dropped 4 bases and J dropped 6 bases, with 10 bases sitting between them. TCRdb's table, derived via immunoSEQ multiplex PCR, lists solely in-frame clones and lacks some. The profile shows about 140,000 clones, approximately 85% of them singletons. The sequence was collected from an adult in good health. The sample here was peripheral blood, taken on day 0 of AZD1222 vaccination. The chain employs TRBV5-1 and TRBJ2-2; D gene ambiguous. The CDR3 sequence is CASSNLKPGELFF. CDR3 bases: TGCGCCAGCAGCAACCTAAAGCCCGGGGAGCTGTTTTTT.